The sequence of this TCR beta chain was determined in a study of identical twins. This clonotype was found a few times. The cDNA had a unique molecular identifier and a template-switch universal primer site. TCRdb analysed the 5' RACE reads with MiXCR anew, one entry per CDR3 protein. The data contain roughly 770,000 distinct CDR3 sequences, around a sixth of them singletons. This sample was also put to use in a study of T cells expressing NK-cell markers. That report notes: NKG2C+ dominant clonotype frequencies in about six donors were roughly 1.0-7.5% of CD8+ T cells.

The specimen was PBMCs. This clonotype originated in a woman aged 18-29 years in good health.

DNA for the CDR3: TGTGCCAGCAGTACGGACGGTCCCTACGAGCAGTACTTC. This codes for CASSTDGPYEQYF. The chain is built from TRBV12-3 or TRBV12-4 and TRBJ2-7; D is undetermined. There are 13 residues in the CDR3. The V gene lost 5 bases and the J gene lost 2 bases, with 10 bases spanning the gap.